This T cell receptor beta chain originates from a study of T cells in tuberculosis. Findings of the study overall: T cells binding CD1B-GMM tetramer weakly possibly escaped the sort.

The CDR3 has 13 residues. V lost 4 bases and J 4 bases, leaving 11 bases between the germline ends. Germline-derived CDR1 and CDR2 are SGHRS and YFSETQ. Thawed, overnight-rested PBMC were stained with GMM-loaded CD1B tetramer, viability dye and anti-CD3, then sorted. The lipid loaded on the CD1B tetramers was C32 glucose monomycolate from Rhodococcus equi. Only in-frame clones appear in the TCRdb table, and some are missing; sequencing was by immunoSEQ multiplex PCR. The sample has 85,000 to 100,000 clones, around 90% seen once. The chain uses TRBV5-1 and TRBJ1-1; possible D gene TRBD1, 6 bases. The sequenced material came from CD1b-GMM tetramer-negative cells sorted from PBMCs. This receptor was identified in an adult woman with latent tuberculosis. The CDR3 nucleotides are TGCGCCAGCAGCCTTACAGGGATCACTGAAGCTTTCTTT. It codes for CASSLTGITEAFF.